Shown below are 13 T cell receptor beta chains from a single sample sequenced in a study of OX40 agonist ivuxolimab in advanced cancers. Method: immunoSEQ multiplex PCR; TCRdb's copy keeps in-frame clones and lacks some. Of under 20,000 clones detected, roughly 70% appear once; the ten largest clones hold approximately 24%. Sequencing was performed on CD4+ or CD8+ T cells sorted from blood, taken in a trial of the OX40 agonist ivuxolimab. Source of these receptors: an adult with an advanced solid tumor such as melanoma, head and neck, liver or kidney cancer.

J is TRBJ2-5 and V is TRBV2; TRBD2 aligns across 12 bases. The V and J ends lost 11 bases and 3 bases, in that order; junction bases with no gene match: 10. The CDR3 covers 15 residues. CDR1 and CDR2 (germline): SNHLY, FYNNEI. This CDR3 is CAALWASGGEETQYF. In nucleotides, the CDR3 is TGTGCCGCCCTGTGGGCTAGCGGGGGGGAAGAGACCCAGTACTTC.

The chain has TRBV7-6 and TRBJ2-7; D may be TRBD1 (6 bases). Germline V gene lookup returns CDR1 SGHVS and CDR2 FNYEAQ. This CDR3 is built from 14 residues. V was clipped by 0 bases and J by 3 bases, with 9 bases between them. Here the CDR3 reads CASSLANRVYEQYF. Here the CDR3 DNA reads TGTGCCAGCAGCTTAGCGAACAGGGTCTACGAGCAGTACTTC.

V and J are TRBV7-8 and TRBJ1-1; D ambiguous. The germline V gene has CDR1 SGHVS and CDR2 FQNEAQ. There are 15 residues in the CDR3. Deletions cut 2 bases from V and 6 bases from J, with 16 bases between. Here the CDR3 reads CASSLNKVREAEAFF. The CDR3 region has the DNA TGTGCCAGCAGCTTAAACAAGGTCAGAGAAGCTGAAGCTTTCTTT.

The chain couples TRBV11-2 to TRBJ1-6; a possible D gene is TRBD1 (5 bases). Germline V CDR1 and CDR2: SGHAT, FQNNGV. The CDR3 length is 12 residues. V lost 6 bases and J lost 9, with 9 bases in between. CDR3 in amino acids: CASRWGGSPLHF. As DNA, the CDR3 is TGTGCCAGCAGGTGGGGGGGTTCACCCCTCCACTTT.

This sequence joins TRBV11-2 and TRBJ2-1; D unresolved. The germline CDR1 and CDR2 sequences are SGHAT and FQNNGV. The V and J ends lost 5 bases and 7 bases respectively, with 9 bases between them. This CDR3 comprises 12 residues. In nucleotides, the CDR3 is TGTGCCAGCAGCCCTATTGGGAATGAGCAGTTCTTC. Amino acids: CASSPIGNEQFF.

The chain recombines TRBV5-4 with TRBJ2-7, with D perhaps TRBD2 (5 bases). Germline V gene data show CDR1 as SGHNT and CDR2 as YYREEE (reference sequence). Deletions cut 0 bases from V and 2 bases from J, with 9 bases between. CDR3 length: 14 residues. The CDR3 loop reads CASSLGGSTYEQYF. DNA of the CDR3: TGTGCCAGCAGCTTGGGAGGGTCCACCTACGAGCAGTACTTC.

In regard to this clone: A read error may explain this, as a much larger clone is one base away. The V and J genes are TRBV27 and TRBJ2-3, with a tentative D call TRBD1 (5 bases). The CDR3 is made up of 12 amino acids. V gave up 6 bases and J gave up 1 base, with 5 bases separating them. Per germline, CDR1 MNHEY and CDR2 SMNVEV (reference sequence). The CDR3 protein is CASRQGTDTQYF. In nucleotides, the CDR3 is TGTGCCAGCAGACAGGGCACAGATACGCAGTATTTT.

This chain connects TRBV4-3 to TRBJ2-5, with D unresolved. Germline CDR1 and CDR2: LGHNA and YSLEER. CDR3 size: 18 residues. Trimming shortened V by 0 bases and J by 4 bases, and 21 bases separated the two germline ends. The CDR3, as DNA: TGCGCCAGCAGCCAAGAATGGTCCGACCATTCATGGGGAGAGACCCAGTACTTC. Translated: CASSQEWSDHSWGETQYF.

The chain links TRBV27 to TRBJ1-5, with D unclear. Germline assignment: CDR1 MNHEY and CDR2 SMNVEV (reference sequence). This CDR3 region has 16 residues. V gave up 0 bases and J gave up 0 bases, with 9 bases separating them. CDR3 amino acids: CASSLSSENSNQPQHF. DNA for the CDR3: TGTGCCAGCAGTTTATCGTCGGAAAATAGCAATCAGCCCCAGCATTTT.

This clone was seen more than once but under ten times. This sequence joins TRBV6-5 and TRBJ1-1; D is perhaps TRBD1 (5 bases). The CDR3 sequence is 14 residues long. The ends were cut back, 2 bases at V and 1 base at J, with 8 bases in the middle. CDR1 is MNHEY and CDR2 is SVGAGI in the germline V gene. The CDR3 coding sequence is TGTGCCAGCAGTTACGGGACCGCGAACACTGAAGCTTTCTTT. It translates to CASSYGTANTEAFF.

This clone has a handful of counts. The CDR3 loop is CASSLGGTGAFQETQYF. The CDR3 DNA reads as TGTGCCAGCAGCTTAGGCGGAACAGGGGCATTCCAAGAGACCCAGTACTTC. The genes are TRBV13 and TRBJ2-5, with 7 bases fitting TRBD1. CDR3 size: 17 residues. The V segment lost 0 bases and the J segment 1 base; nucleotides outside the gene matches: 8. CDR1 and CDR2 (germline): PRHDT, FYEKMQ (reference sequence).

The chain combines TRBV4-2 with TRBJ2-2; D is uncertain. Germline V gene sequence: CDR1 LGHNA, CDR2 YNFKEQ. The CDR3 runs to 13 residues. Between the trimmed V and J ends, which lost 0 bases and 7 bases, there was a span of 6 bases. DNA for the CDR3: TGTGCCAGCAGCCAAGACTGGCGCGGGGAGCTGTTTTTT. This encodes CASSQDWRGELFF.

This sequence joins TRBV15 and TRBJ2-7, with D perhaps matching TRBD2 (6 bases). Germline CDR1 reads LNHNV; CDR2 reads YYDKDF (reference sequence). The CDR3 has 15 residues. Trimming stripped 0 bases from V and 3 bases from J, with 12 bases between. The CDR3 bases are TGTGCCACCAGCAGAGATCTAGCGCCACACTACGAGCAGTACTTC. It codes for CATSRDLAPHYEQYF.